The 15 T cell receptor beta chains below were found in one sample sequenced in a study of blood T cells in healthy people across ages. A second roughly 7 to 11 cycle PCR used barcoded and J-beta primers. TCRdb reanalysed the 5' RACE reads using MiXCR and keeps one entry per CDR3 protein. The table shows fewer than 1.5 million distinct CDR3 sequences, with approximately 40% occurring only once. The sample taken for sequencing was blood. These TCRs come from a young woman in good health.

J is TRBJ2-5 and V is TRBV5-1; 7 bases line up with TRBD1. The J call may be mistaken, given a closer DNA end match to TRBJ2-7. CDR1 is SGHRS and CDR2 is YFSETQ in the germline V gene. This CDR3 is 18 amino acids long. CDR3 nucleotide sequence: TGCGCCAGCAGCCCGGATCACAAGGGACAGTTCACCTACTACGAGCAGTACTTC. Encoded protein: CASSPDHKGQFTYYEQYF.

The V gene is TRBV7-9, the J gene TRBJ1-2, with D maybe TRBD1 (6 bases). Trimming cost V 5 bases and J 5 bases, with 21 bases left between them. In germline, CDR1 is SEHNR, CDR2 FQNEAQ (reference sequence). CDR3 length equals 16 residues. This chain's CDR3 is CASSTSYRELIYGYTF. CDR3 nucleotides: TGTGCCAGCAGCACCTCCTACAGGGAGTTGATATATGGCTACACCTTC.

This clonotype has more than one count but fewer than ten. The rearrangement uses TRBV5-1 and TRBJ1-2; D gene unclear. V was pared by 4 bases and J by 4 bases, with 17 bases between. The CDR3 contains 15 residues. CDR1 is SGHRS, CDR2 YFSETQ, per germline. The CDR3 sequence is CASSLSTHSLYGYTF. The CDR3 region has the DNA TGCGCCAGCAGCCTTTCGACACACTCCCTCTATGGCTACACCTTC. The entire variable domain, with the rest obtained from reference TRBV5-1 and TRBJ1-2, is as follows: KAGVTQTPRYLIKTRGQQVTLSCSPISGHRSVSWYQQTPGQGLQFLFEYFSETQRNKGNFPGRFSGRQFSNSRSEMNVSTLELGDSALYLCASSLSTHSLYGYTFGSGTRLTVV.

Regarding this clonotype: One junction end disagrees with the germline gene, perhaps due to a read error. This chain joins TRBV20-1 and TRBJ1-2, with unresolved D. The germline gives CDR1 DFQATT, CDR2 SNEGSKA (reference sequence). The CDR3 runs 14 residues. CDR3: CSARSGQAGYGYTF. The CDR3 DNA reads as TGCAGTGCTAGGTCGGGCCAAGCGGGCTATGGCTACACTTTC.

The genes are TRBV24-1 and TRBJ2-1, with 7 bases lining up with TRBD1. The DNA end is a closer match to TRBJ2-7, so the J assignment may be wrong. This CDR3 is 16 amino acids long. CDR1 is KGHDR, CDR2 SFDVKD, per germline. The CDR3 sequence: CATSDSGQSSYNEQYF. The CDR3 DNA reads as TGTGCCACCAGTGACTCGGGACAGAGCTCCTACAATGAGCAGTACTTC.

This sequence joins TRBV24-1 and TRBJ1-1; tentative D call: TRBD1 (6 bases). Per germline, CDR1 KGHDR and CDR2 SFDVKD. V lost 3 bases to trimming and J lost 9 bases, with 13 bases between them. This CDR3 contains 13 residues. CDR3 coding DNA: TGTGCCACCAGTGATCCGGGACAAGGGAAAGCTTTCTTT. Its protein is CATSDPGQGKAFF.

The rearrangement links TRBV29-1 to TRBJ1-1; D not resolved. Per the germline V gene, CDR1 is SQVTM and CDR2 is ANQGSEA. Trimming took off 8 bases at V and 4 bases at J, with 20 bases between the two ends. This CDR3 region has 14 residues. CDR3: CSSRSGESSTEAFF. As DNA, the CDR3 is TGCAGCTCTCGATCTGGGGAGAGCAGCACTGAAGCTTTCTTT.

CDR3 in DNA: TGTGCCAGTAGTTCCGGTTCGGCAGGCAATCAGCCCCAGCATTTT. It specifies CASSSGSAGNQPQHF. The genes are TRBV19 and TRBJ1-5; unclear D gene. This CDR3 contains 15 residues. CDR1 and CDR2 from the germline V gene are LNHDA and SQIVND (reference sequence). Trimming took 5 bases from V and 2 from J, leaving 13 bases between them.

In its sample, this clonotype was seen a few times. V usage is TRBV7-9 and J usage is TRBJ2-1; D gene uncertain. Germline V gene data show CDR1 as SEHNR and CDR2 as FQNEAQ (reference sequence). V was trimmed by 4 bases and J by 8 bases, leaving 9 bases between them. This CDR3 is 12 amino acids long. As DNA, the CDR3 is TGTGCCAGCAGCTCCGACCTCTATGAGCAGTTCTTC. Protein: CASSSDLYEQFF.

The V gene is TRBV4-2, the J gene TRBJ2-7, with 15 positions matching TRBD2. Trimming cost V 2 bases and J 4 bases; bases outside gene matches: 12. The CDR3 spans 19 residues. The germline V gene has CDR1 LGHNA and CDR2 YNFKEQ. As DNA, the CDR3 is TGTGCCAGCAGCCAAACCGGGACTAGCGGGAGGAATATGCTTTACGAGCAGTACTTC. Amino acid sequence: CASSQTGTSGRNMLYEQYF.

The chain uses TRBV28 and TRBJ1-2; 8 nucleotides align to TRBD1. Germline V gives CDR1 MDHEN, CDR2 SYDVKM. After removal of 5 bases from V and 7 bases from J, the junction contained 9 bases not matched to a gene. The CDR3 extends over 14 amino acids. Here the CDR3 reads CASSLPDRGSGYTF. CDR3 DNA: TGTGCCAGCAGTCTGCCAGACAGGGGCTCTGGCTACACCTTC.

This clonotype appeared once. CDR3 residues: CATSRDKTSGGYEQYF. The CDR3 bases are TGTGCCACCAGCAGAGATAAAACTAGCGGTGGCTACGAGCAGTACTTC. This chain joins TRBV15 and TRBJ2-7; TRBD2 matches 8 bases. This CDR3 region has 16 residues. V lost 0 bases, J lost 3 bases, and 7 bases stayed unmatched. Germline loops: CDR1 LNHNV, CDR2 YYDKDF (reference sequence).

This clonotype has more than one count but fewer than ten. This CDR3 reads CASSQDLAGEETQYF. In DNA, the CDR3 is TGTGCCAGCAGCCAGGACTTAGCGGGAGAAGAGACCCAGTACTTC. This sequence joins TRBV14 and TRBJ2-5; TRBD2 matches 9 bases. The J segment lost 3 bases and the V segment lost 3 bases, leaving 5 bases of the junction unmatched. CDR1 and CDR2 from the germline V gene are SGHDN and FVKESK. The CDR3 consists of 15 residues.

This clonotype was found a few times. The chain recombines TRBV10-3 with TRBJ1-6; 8 bases map to TRBD1. Germline V gene sequence: CDR1 ENHRY, CDR2 SYGVKD. The CDR3 is made up of 15 amino acids. After removal of 4 bases from V and 7 bases from J, the junction contained 6 bases not matched to a gene. As DNA, the CDR3 is TGTGCCATCAGTGGGCCGGGACAGGAGAATTCACCCCTCCACTTT. This translates into CAISGPGQENSPLHF.

This chain uses TRBV7-2 with TRBJ2-3; 8 nucleotides align to TRBD1. Germline V gene data show CDR1 as SGHTA and CDR2 as FQGNSA. This CDR3 comprises 16 residues. Germline trimming cut 5 bases from V and 4 bases from J; bases unmatched to any gene: 11. The CDR3 region has the DNA TGTGCCAGCAGCCCGAGGACAGGGATGGGCTCAGATACGCAGTATTTT. Its translation is CASSPRTGMGSDTQYF.